Sequencing of this T cell receptor beta chain was carried out in a study of blood T cell repertoires in COVID-19. Study overall: The origin of the acute and convalescent COVID-19 samples was the United States, Italy and Spain. PBMCs, B-cell-depleted T cells, or T cells provided the cDNA or gDNA that made up the material.

Germline lookup yields CDR1 ENHRY and CDR2 SYGVKD. J gave up 1 base and V 10 bases, and 6 bases lay outside the gene matches. This CDR3 region has 13 residues. Sequencing used immunoSEQ multiplex PCR; TCRdb keeps in-frame clones, though not all of them. This repertoire shows more than 200,000 clones, roughly 80% found once; its top ten account for roughly a tenth. Sequenced sample: peripheral blood. This receptor was obtained from a woman of 80 years or more with acute or convalescent COVID-19. The chain joins TRBV10-3 to TRBJ2-5, with 7 bases matching TRBD1. DNA of the CDR3: TGTGCCACGACGACAGGGAGCCAAGAGACCCAGTACTTC. This translates into CATTTGSQETQYF.